A single sample is the source of the 28 T cell receptor beta chains below, sequenced in a study of cytomegalovirus exposure and HLA in healthy donors (dated by TCRdb to the late 2010s). Libraries were prepared through the immunoSEQ multiplex PCR assay. For the multiplex PCR, a mixture combining 60 forward primers for TCR Vbeta segments and 13 reverse primers for TCR Jbeta segments was used. Here the immuneACCESS table is served through TCRdb, limited to in-frame sequences with V and J called. Missing clones are a known gap in these copies; in checked studies unresolved V genes cover under half, and the rest lacks a known reason. For this sample there are tens of thousands of clones; about four fifths appear just once. In total, the top ten clones hold around an eighth of the sample. Sequenced material: PBMCs. Source of these receptors: a male donor in good health and CMV-seropositive.

V is TRBV21-1 and J is TRBJ1-2; the table's D gene call, TRBD1, was not cross checked with the DNA. TRBV21-1 is tagged as a pseudogene. The CDR3 is 14 residues long. Here the CDR3 DNA reads TGTGCCAGCAGCAAACAGGGGGGAGACTATGGCTACACCTTC. It encodes CASSKQGGDYGYTF.

About this clone itself: The junction differs from germline at one of its ends, possibly a read error. This chain joins TRBV5-1 and TRBJ2-7; D perhaps matches TRBD2 (6 bases). Germline-derived CDR1 and CDR2 are SGHRS and YFSETQ. The CDR3 spans 15 residues. The CDR3 loop is CASRLEGGSSYEQYF. In DNA, the CDR3 is TGCGCCAGCAGGTTGGAGGGTGGGAGCTCCTACGAGCAGTACTTC. The whole variable domain, remainder taken from reference TRBV5-1 and TRBJ2-7, is KAGVTQTPRYLIKTRGQQVTLSCSPISGHRSVSWYQQTPGQGLQFLFEYFSETQRNKGNFPGRFSGRQFSNSRSEMNVSTLELGDSALYLCASRLEGGSSYEQYFGPGTRLTVT.

The chain combines TRBV9 with TRBJ2-5; possible D gene TRBD1, 6 bases. Germline lookup yields CDR1 SGDLS and CDR2 YYNGEE. Trimming cost V 0 bases and J 2 bases, with 11 bases left between them. This CDR3 comprises 15 residues. CDR3 sequence reads: CASSVDWGLQETQYF. CDR3 bases: TGTGCCAGCAGCGTAGACTGGGGGCTTCAAGAGACCCAGTACTTC.

Remarks on this clone: In the same sample, other DNA sequences code for this CDR3. The chain couples TRBV6-4 to TRBJ1-1; a possible D gene is TRBD1 (5 bases). Germline-derived CDR1 and CDR2 are MRHNA and SNTAGT. Trimming took off 5 bases at V and 8 bases at J, with 15 bases between the two ends. The CDR3 is 13 amino acids. This chain's CDR3 is CASSQTRGTEAFF. The CDR3 nucleotides read TGTGCCAGCAGTCAAACAAGGGGAACCGAAGCTTTCTTT.

The rearrangement joins TRBV6-6 to TRBJ1-1, with a weak D call TRBD1 (6 bases). Germline V gene data show CDR1 as MNHNY and CDR2 as SVGAGI (reference sequence). Trimming cost V 2 bases and J 5 bases, with 15 bases left between them. The CDR3 spans 15 residues. The CDR3, as DNA: TGTGCCAGCAGTTACCGTCAAGGGGGGGCTACTGAAGCTTTCTTT. Translating gives CASSYRQGGATEAFF.

J is TRBJ2-2 and V is TRBV5-4; TRBD2 is a possible D gene (5 bases). V gave up 4 bases and J gave up 5 bases, with 15 bases separating them. This CDR3 has 15 amino acids. Germline loops: CDR1 SGHNT, CDR2 YYREEE (reference sequence). The CDR3 is CASSLGRGVTGELFF. DNA of the CDR3: TGTGCCAGCAGCCTGGGGAGAGGAGTAACCGGGGAGCTGTTTTTT.

V is TRBV14 and J is TRBJ2-3; 9 positions agree with TRBD2. The CDR3 length is 16 residues. The ends lost 0 bases at V and 3 bases at J; junction bases unmatched: 4. From germline, CDR1 is SGHDN and CDR2 FVKESK. CDR3 sequence (DNA): TGTGCCAGCAGCCAAGATAGCCTAGCGGGAACAGATACGCAGTATTTT. It specifies CASSQDSLAGTDTQYF.

The chain links TRBV5-6 to TRBJ1-2, with TRBD1 as a possible D gene (6 bases). V gave up 1 base and J gave up 0 bases, with 7 bases separating them. Germline CDR1 SGHDT, CDR2 YYEEEE. The CDR3 totals 14 residues. CDR3 amino acids: CASSLQGSNYGYTF. The DNA of the CDR3 is TGTGCCAGCAGCTTGCAGGGGTCTAACTATGGCTACACCTTC.

The chain has TRBV7-2 and TRBJ2-3; TRBD1 agrees at 7 bases. Germline V gene sequence: CDR1 SGHTA, CDR2 FQGNSA. V was pared by 6 bases and J by 2 bases, with 5 bases of the junction left unmatched. CDR3 length: 14 amino acids. Here the CDR3 DNA reads TGTGCCAGCAGAGGACAGGTAACCACAGATACGCAGTATTTT. Translating it yields CASRGQVTTDTQYF.

The V and J genes are TRBV5-1 and TRBJ2-1; TRBD2 matches 7 bases. Trimming removed 1 base from V and 5 bases from J; junction bases left unmatched: 6. Germline CDR1 SGHRS, CDR2 YFSETQ. The CDR3 is 15 amino acids. CDR3 nucleotide sequence: TGCGCCAGCAGCTTGCAAGGGCTAGCGGACAATGAGCAGTTCTTC. It encodes CASSLQGLADNEQFF. The entire variable domain, with the rest obtained from reference TRBV5-1 and TRBJ2-1, is as follows: KAGVTQTPRYLIKTRGQQVTLSCSPISGHRSVSWYQQTPGQGLQFLFEYFSETQRNKGNFPGRFSGRQFSNSRSEMNVSTLELGDSALYLCASSLQGLADNEQFFGPGTRLTVL.

The rearrangement joins TRBV27 to TRBJ2-5, with D possibly matching TRBD2 (5 bases). The CDR3 runs 15 residues. The germline V gene encodes CDR1 MNHEY and CDR2 SMNVEV (reference sequence). Deletions cut 2 bases from V and 5 bases from J, with 15 bases between. The CDR3 reads CASSLRPSKQETQYF. The CDR3, as DNA: TGTGCCAGCAGTTTAAGGCCTAGCAAGCAGGAGACCCAGTACTTC.

Of note for this clone: A read error may account for a junction end that differs from germline. The rearrangement links TRBV7-9 to TRBJ2-3; 12 bases map to TRBD2. The CDR3 totals 17 residues. Per germline, CDR1 SEHNR and CDR2 FQNEAQ (reference sequence). The CDR3: CSSSLGLAGGPADTQYF. DNA for the CDR3: TGTTCCAGCAGCTTAGGGCTAGCGGGAGGGCCCGCAGATACGCAGTATTTT. Together with reference TRBV7-9 and TRBJ2-3, the CDR3 gives the full variable domain: DTGVSQNPRHKITKRGQNVTFRCDPISEHNRLYWYRQTLGQGPEFLTYFQNEAQLEKSRLLSDRFSAERPKGSFSTLEIQRTEQGDSAMYLCSSSLGLAGGPADTQYFGPGTRLTVL.

V and J are TRBV9 and TRBJ1-4, with D unresolved. The CDR3 contains 15 residues. V was cut by 0 bases and J by 8 bases, with 14 bases left in between. Germline V gene data show CDR1 as SGDLS and CDR2 as YYNGEE. In DNA form, the CDR3 reads TGTGCCAGCAGCGTAGATGGCGGGGAAGGCGAAAAACTGTTTTTT. Its translation is CASSVDGGEGEKLFF.

This clone has more than one count but fewer than ten. The V and J genes are TRBV30 and TRBJ1-5, with 10 bases matching TRBD1. Germline-derived CDR1 and CDR2 are GTSNPN and SVGIG (reference sequence). The CDR3 spans 17 residues. Trimming at V came to 3 bases and at J to 2 bases, leaving 10 bases not matched to a gene. This CDR3 is CAWRDRDRGSGNQPQHF. The DNA for the CDR3 is TGTGCCTGGAGGGACCGGGACAGGGGCTCGGGCAATCAGCCCCAGCATTTT.

The gene calls are TRBV7-2 and TRBJ2-2, with TRBD2 matching over 7 bases. V was clipped by 1 base and J by 1 base; unmatched bases: 3. The CDR3 covers 16 residues. Germline V CDR1 and CDR2: SGHTA, FQGNSA. The CDR3 region has the DNA TGTGCCAGCAGCTTAGGCCCGGGGGGGAACACCGGGGAGCTGTTTTTT. Translating it yields CASSLGPGGNTGELFF.

The chain links TRBV7-9 to TRBJ2-3; D perhaps matches TRBD2 (6 bases). Germline values: CDR1 SEHNR, CDR2 FQNEAQ (reference sequence). This CDR3 has 14 amino acids. The V gene lost 1 base and the J gene lost 2 bases, with 7 bases spanning the gap. CDR3: CASSLGGDTDTQYF. CDR3 coding DNA: TGTGCCAGCAGCTTAGGGGGGGACACAGATACGCAGTATTTT.

The V and J genes are TRBV4-2 and TRBJ1-1, with D maybe TRBD1 (5 bases). V gave up 3 bases and J gave up 2 bases, with 10 bases separating them. This CDR3 region has 14 residues. Germline CDR1 and CDR2: LGHNA and YNFKEQ. CDR3 sequence reads: CASSQGHFNTEAFF. CDR3 sequence (DNA): TGTGCCAGCAGCCAGGGGCACTTTAACACTGAAGCTTTCTTT.

The rearrangement uses TRBV4-1 and TRBJ2-3; 8 bases are shared with TRBD2. V gave up 1 base and J gave up 2 bases; unmatched junction bases: 5. The CDR3 contains 16 residues. From germline, CDR1 is MGHRA and CDR2 YSYEKL. This CDR3 reads CASSQAAGGTTDTQYF. In DNA, the CDR3 is TGCGCCAGCAGCCAAGCTGCGGGAGGAACCACAGATACGCAGTATTTT.

The chain carries TRBV29-1 and TRBJ2-3, with D possibly TRBD2 on 5 matching bases. The ends were cut back, 1 base at V and 0 bases at J, with 11 bases in the middle. This CDR3 spans 15 amino acids. CDR1 is SQVTM, CDR2 ANQGSEA, per germline. The CDR3 DNA follows: TGCAGCGTTGAAGCCACGGGGAGAAGCACAGATACGCAGTATTTT. It yields the protein CSVEATGRSTDTQYF.

This clone was seen just once. The V call is TRBV19, the J call TRBJ2-1, with 9 nucleotides matching TRBD1. The junction had 6 bases not matched to a gene; V was cut back by 3 bases and J by 3 bases. The CDR3 totals 16 residues. The germline V gene encodes CDR1 LNHDA and CDR2 SQIVND (reference sequence). CDR3 nucleotide sequence: TGTGCCAGTAGTATGAAGGGACAGGGAAACTACAATGAGCAGTTCTTC. It codes for CASSMKGQGNYNEQFF.

This clone is a singleton in its sample. The chain joins TRBV7-2 to TRBJ1-5, with 9 bases fitting TRBD1. Germline V gives CDR1 SGHTA, CDR2 FQGNSA. This CDR3 comprises 14 residues. V lost 6 bases and J lost 6; bases outside the gene matches: 6. The CDR3 region is CASRPGTGPQPQHF. The DNA for the CDR3 is TGTGCCAGCAGGCCCGGGACAGGGCCTCAGCCCCAGCATTTT.

CDR3 coding DNA: TGTGCCAACGACAGGTACTCCTACGAGCAGTACTTC. It is translated as CANDRYSYEQYF. The gene calls are TRBV7-3 and TRBJ2-7; possible D gene TRBD1, 6 bases. V dropped 10 bases and J dropped 0 bases, with 10 bases sitting between them. The CDR3 consists of 12 residues. Germline V gives CDR1 SGHTA, CDR2 FQGTGA.

Only one count was recorded for this clone. The chain joins TRBV4-1 to TRBJ2-7; TRBD1 matches 10 bases. The germline V gene encodes CDR1 MGHRA and CDR2 YSYEKL. J gave up 0 bases and V 5 bases, and 4 bases lay outside the gene matches. The CDR3 covers 15 residues. The CDR3 spells CASSGGQGTSYEQYF. DNA for the CDR3: TGCGCCAGCAGCGGGGGACAGGGGACCTCCTACGAGCAGTACTTC.

The chain has TRBV9 and TRBJ2-3, with D maybe TRBD2 (6 bases). This CDR3 region has 15 residues. V was trimmed by 0 bases and J by 2 bases, leaving 10 bases between them. Germline V gene data show CDR1 as SGDLS and CDR2 as YYNGEE. The CDR3 DNA sequence: TGTGCCAGCAGCGTAGGTGGAGGGAACACAGATACGCAGTATTTT. Its translation is CASSVGGGNTDTQYF.

The chain carries TRBV11-1 and TRBJ2-7; D remains unclear. V lost 1 base and J 0 bases, leaving 13 bases between the germline ends. The CDR3 has 16 amino acids. Germline lookup yields CDR1 SGHAT and CDR2 FQDESV (reference sequence). CDR3 nucleotide sequence: TGTGCCAGCAGCTTAGGATTGACTGGAAGCTCCTACGAGCAGTACTTC. This sequence encodes CASSLGLTGSSYEQYF.

CDR3 protein: CASSLWTSGPSYEQYF. CDR3 coding DNA: TGTGCCAGCAGCTTATGGACTAGCGGGCCTTCCTACGAGCAGTACTTC. The chain combines TRBV5-4 with TRBJ2-5; 11 positions match TRBD2. The J call may be in error: the DNA end matches TRBJ2-7 better. The CDR3 loop spans 16 amino acids. Germline V gene data show CDR1 as SGHNT and CDR2 as YYREEE (reference sequence).

The V gene is TRBV29-1, the J gene TRBJ1-2; TRBD1 might be the D (6 bases). The CDR3 is made up of 12 amino acids. Germline V gives CDR1 SQVTM, CDR2 ANQGSEA. Trimming took 6 bases from V and 4 from J, leaving 12 bases between them. The CDR3 reads CSVADSTYGYTF. CDR3 DNA sequence: TGCAGCGTGGCGGACAGCACCTATGGCTACACCTTC.

This clone was counted once. V gene TRBV19 combines with J gene TRBJ2-2; TRBD2 matches at 7 bases. Germline V gene data show CDR1 as LNHDA and CDR2 as SQIVND (reference sequence). The CDR3 runs 15 residues. Germline trimming cut 4 bases from V and 2 bases from J; bases unmatched to any gene: 4. This chain's CDR3 is CASSREGSNTGELFF. In DNA, the CDR3 is TGTGCCAGTAGTAGGGAGGGCTCAAACACCGGGGAGCTGTTTTTT.